Following are 3 T cell receptor beta chains from one sample sequenced in a study of T cells in Graves' hyperthyroidism and ophthalmopathy. Researchers took RNA transcripts and amplified the TCR beta CDR3 regions from them. The TCR CDR3 was amplified in a first-round RT-PCR using the HTBI primer set. TCRdb redid the calling of the multiplex PCR reads with MiXCR, one entry per CDR3 protein. Of 400,000 to 550,000 distinct CDR3 sequences detected, less than 25% appear once; the ten largest clones hold roughly 12%. Sequences were obtained from blood. Receptor source: a woman aged 25 to 45 with Graves' ophthalmopathy.

This chain connects TRBV6-1 to TRBJ2-5, with TRBD1 as a possible D gene (7 bases). Trimming took 6 bases from V and 2 from J, leaving 13 bases between them. CDR1 MNHNS and CDR2 SASEGT come from the germline V gene. The CDR3 is made up of 14 amino acids. CDR3 DNA sequence: TGTGCCAGCAGCTCCCCAGGGGGGCAAGAGACCCAGTACTTC. Protein sequence: CASSSPGGQETQYF.

This clonotype has a count of ten or more. The rearrangement uses TRBV29-1 and TRBJ2-7, with D tentatively TRBD2 (7 bases). The V end lost 7 bases, the J end lost 3 bases, and 25 bases lay between the germline ends. Per the germline V gene, CDR1 is SQVTM and CDR2 is ANQGSEA. The CDR3 totals 16 residues. CDR3 sequence reads: CSAITPGGGADYEQYF. CDR3 DNA sequence: TGCAGCGCCATTACCCCGGGGGGCGGTGCTGACTACGAGCAGTACTTC.

This clonotype was recorded many times. The rearrangement uses TRBV5-6 and TRBJ2-5; TRBD2 matches 9 bases. CDR3 length: 15 residues. Germline CDR1 SGHDT, CDR2 YYEEEE. V trimming: 0 bases; J trimming: 5 bases; junction bases outside the gene matches: 5. The DNA of the CDR3 is TGTGCCAGCAGCTTGGCTCTAGCGGGGCGGGAGACCCAGTACTTC. It is translated as CASSLALAGRETQYF.